The present entry profiles one T cell receptor beta chain with its context. The source of the sample is a study of blood T cell repertoires in COVID-19. Across the whole study: The origin of the acute and convalescent COVID-19 samples was the United States, Italy and Spain. T cells, B-cell-depleted T cells, or PBMCs provided the cDNA or gDNA that served as material.

This CDR3 comprises 12 residues. After removal of 8 bases from V and 9 bases from J, the junction contained 6 bases not matched to a gene. In the authors' methods: The assay estimated nucleated cells by amplifying reference gene primers. The repertoire was sequenced with immunoSEQ multiplex PCR; TCRdb's copy has only in-frame clones and lacks some. V, J and clone size are those of that table, while D and trimming were read from the DNA. Of roughly 140,000 clones in the sample, 84% are singletons; the top ten hold roughly 2.3%. The chain is built from TRBV12-3 or TRBV12-4 and TRBJ2-4, with 8 bases identical to TRBD2. The receptor was isolated from a man between 70 and 80 years old with acute or convalescent COVID-19. The specimen was peripheral blood. The CDR3 sequence: CASSREGFIQYF. The CDR3 DNA reads as TGTGCCAGCTCCCGGGAGGGATTCATTCAGTACTTC.